Listed below are T cell receptor beta chains from one sample, sequenced in a study of T cells expressing NK-cell markers. TCRdb reprocessed the 5' RACE reads, keeping one entry per CDR3 protein, no DNA. This table holds roughly 380,000 distinct CDR3 sequences. The source material was blood T cells: a sorted CD56 or NKG2C T cell subset, CD4+ or CD8+ T cells, or bulk PBMC T cells (not recorded which). All receptors come from a man aged 18 to 69 in good health. The CDR3 runs from the conserved cysteine through the conserved F or W. Fields, in order: V gene, J gene, CDR3 protein.

>TRBV18|TRBJ2-7
CASSATSYTYEQYF
>TRBV4-2|TRBJ1-6
CASSQESYRTGGNSPLHF
>TRBV5-1|TRBJ1-5
CASSQERGGQPQHF
>TRBV3-1|TRBJ2-1
CASSQFRDYNEQFF
>TRBV6-1|TRBJ1-1
CASSSAPTVNTEAFF
>TRBV20-1|TRBJ1-1
CSAFSGGRMNTEAFF
>TRBV14|TRBJ1-2
CASSQVRDNYGYTF
>TRBV6-5|TRBJ2-2
CASSYGTGYDTGELFF
>TRBV7-8|TRBJ1-5
CASSLEGRSNQPQHF
>TRBV4-2|TRBJ2-7
CASSQAPPGNRYEQYF
>TRBV6-5|TRBJ2-6
CASSYSMSSGANVLTF
>TRBV6-1|TRBJ2-1
CASTSHWHYNEQFF
>TRBV5-1|TRBJ1-4
CASSTRDGNEKLFF
>TRBV21-1|TRBJ1-1
CASSKEGELNRSHTEAFF
>TRBV7-2|TRBJ1-4
CASSGKAGGLGEKLFF
>TRBV13|TRBJ2-2
CASSFLSLAGLTGELFF
>TRBV2|TRBJ2-5
CASSSQGGGVRETQYF
>TRBV20-1|TRBJ1-2
CSARDKSQSRDRVYGYTF
>TRBV7-2|TRBJ2-3
CASSLAGTSVPDTQYF
>TRBV30|TRBJ2-3
CAWSSGKGPGTDTQYF
>TRBV12-3/TRBV12-4|TRBJ1-2
CASSLTGIRRGYTF
>TRBV20-1|TRBJ1-4
CSAREEVSGKLFF
>TRBV7-2|TRBJ1-2
CASSLVTGATYGYTF
>TRBV15|TRBJ2-1
CATSRGASGGTNEQFF
>TRBV3-1|TRBJ2-4
CASSQWGVTSGGKNIQYF
>TRBV27|TRBJ2-2
CASMIRVTGELFF
>TRBV11-1|TRBJ2-7
CASSLQYRGYEQYF
>TRBV20-1|TRBJ2-1
CSARDRSGGSLSSYNEQFF
>TRBV20-1|TRBJ2-3
CSADGPSRTDTQYF
>TRBV10-3|TRBJ2-2
CAISGQQGRTGELFF
>TRBV19|TRBJ2-2
CASSIEPSRLGVNTGELFF
>TRBV3-1|TRBJ1-6
CASSLSQNSPLHF